This passage covers 19 T cell receptor beta chains from one sample sequenced in a study of T cells after posttransplantation cyclophosphamide. Busulfan-fludarabine conditioning, marrow transplant, and cyclophosphamide on days +3 and +4 were administered. Here immunoSEQ multiplex PCR was the method, and the copy in TCRdb shows in-frame clones only, minus some. This sample has approximately 2,300 clones and no singletons, with roughly 24% in the ten largest. Sequencing used PBMCs, obtained after an allogeneic stem cell transplant with post-transplant cyclophosphamide. The receptors here all came from a female patient aged 60 or older who received an allogeneic stem cell transplant from an unrelated donor, was CMV-positive, and had acute GVHD only. Part of the T cells may come from the graft donor.

The rearrangement uses TRBV28 and TRBJ2-7; D perhaps matches TRBD2 (5 bases). Germline V gene sequence: CDR1 MDHEN, CDR2 SYDVKM. The CDR3 totals 16 residues. V dropped 2 bases and J dropped 4 bases, with 18 bases sitting between them. CDR3: CASSLEGPLLPYEQYF. The CDR3 DNA reads as TGTGCCAGCAGTTTAGAGGGCCCCCTCCTACCTTACGAGCAGTACTTC.

This clone was seen at least ten times. This rearrangement joins TRBV7-2 to TRBJ1-2; 9 nucleotides line up with TRBD1. V dropped 5 bases and J dropped 2; count of bases not matched to a gene: 3. The germline CDR1 and CDR2 sequences are SGHTA and FQGNSA. This CDR3 is 14 amino acids long. The CDR3 here is CASSLDRGNYGYTF. The CDR3 bases are TGTGCCAGCAGCCTGGACAGGGGCAACTATGGCTACACCTTC.

In this sample, this clone turned up many times. V and J are TRBV19 and TRBJ1-4; 8 bases agree with TRBD1. The CDR3 sequence is 15 residues long. Germline CDR1 reads LNHDA; CDR2 reads SQIVND (reference sequence). V trimming: 5 bases; J trimming: 7 bases; junction bases outside the gene matches: 9. The CDR3 DNA reads as TGTGCCAGTAGTTCAAGGACAGGGTTTCTTGAAAAACTGTTTTTT. Translated: CASSSRTGFLEKLFF.

This clone qualifies as medium-sized. The rearrangement uses TRBV4-1 and TRBJ1-2, with 7 bases fitting TRBD1. Losses at the gene ends were 0 bases for V and 4 bases for J; bases not matched to a gene: 5. Germline V gives CDR1 MGHRA, CDR2 YSYEKL. This CDR3 is built from 15 residues. CDR3 in amino acids: CASSQDPGGGYGYTF. The DNA for the CDR3 is TGCGCCAGCAGCCAAGATCCAGGGGGAGGCTATGGCTACACCTTC.

At least ten counts were recorded for this clone. The chain joins TRBV6-2 or TRBV6-3 to TRBJ1-5; 7 bases line up with TRBD1. In germline, CDR1 is MNHEY, CDR2 SVGEGT. This CDR3 is built from 18 residues. With V trimmed by 5 bases and J by 2 bases, 15 bases remained unmatched. CDR3 protein: CASSPNRGSSLGNQPQHF. CDR3 bases: TGTGCCAGCAGTCCCAACAGGGGTTCCTCCTTGGGCAATCAGCCCCAGCATTTT.

This clone appeared many times. The gene calls are TRBV18 and TRBJ2-1; D is uncertain. This CDR3 contains 15 residues. The germline CDR1 and CDR2 sequences are KGHSH and LQKENI. Trimming took 5 bases from V and 0 from J, leaving 11 bases between them. DNA of the CDR3: TGTGCCAGCTCATCCCGTTTCAGCTCCTACAATGAGCAGTTCTTC. This codes for CASSSRFSSYNEQFF.

This clone was picked up many times. V gene TRBV12-3 or TRBV12-4 combines with J gene TRBJ1-2; 7 nucleotides match TRBD1. V shed 5 bases, J shed 4 bases, and the junction held 7 bases outside the gene matches. This CDR3 is built from 14 residues. CDR3 loop: CASSPGTAAYGYTF. In DNA form, the CDR3 reads TGTGCCAGCAGTCCGGGGACAGCGGCCTATGGCTACACCTTC.

This clone has a count of ten or more. The V gene is TRBV4-2, the J gene TRBJ1-1; 11 bases are a match to TRBD1. With 4 bases clipped from V and 7 bases from J, the junction kept 5 bases outside the gene matches. In germline, CDR1 is LGHNA, CDR2 YNFKEQ. The CDR3 covers 14 residues. The CDR3 region has the DNA TGTGCCAGCAGCCCATGGACAGGGGGCGATGAAGCTTTCTTT. Amino acid sequence: CASSPWTGGDEAFF.

This clone was recorded at least ten times. This chain connects TRBV29-1 to TRBJ2-1; the match to TRBD2 covers 8 bases. This CDR3 has 12 residues. The J segment lost 6 bases and the V segment lost 7 bases, leaving 5 bases of the junction unmatched. Germline CDR1 and CDR2: SQVTM and ANQGSEA. CDR3 amino acids: CSARTSSNEQFF. The CDR3 coding sequence is TGCAGCGCCAGGACTAGCAGCAATGAGCAGTTCTTC.

The chain couples TRBV4-2 to TRBJ2-4; no clear D gene. The CDR3 spans 14 residues. Germline V CDR1 and CDR2: LGHNA, YNFKEQ. Trimming left V 2 bases short and J 9 bases short, with 14 bases between. CDR3 nucleotide sequence: TGTGCCAGCAGCCAATTTTCGGGTAATGGCATTCAGTACTTC. This sequence encodes CASSQFSGNGIQYF.

This clone appeared many times. The rearrangement links TRBV6-1 to TRBJ2-7; tentative D call: TRBD2 (5 bases). The CDR3 runs to 12 residues. In germline, CDR1 is MNHNS, CDR2 SASEGT. Trimming pared 5 bases from V and 4 bases from J, leaving 9 bases between. This chain's CDR3 is CASSREGYEQYF. The CDR3 nucleotides are TGTGCCAGCAGTCGTGAGGGTTACGAGCAGTACTTC.

This clone was observed many times. The rearrangement links TRBV2 to TRBJ1-5; 8 bases align to TRBD1. This CDR3 has 15 residues. Per the germline V gene, CDR1 is SNHLY and CDR2 is FYNNEI. The V segment lost 8 bases and the J segment 2 bases; nucleotides outside the gene matches: 8. The CDR3: CASHQDRVGNQPQHF. The CDR3 DNA is TGTGCCAGCCACCAGGACAGGGTGGGCAATCAGCCCCAGCATTTT.

Sample share makes this clone medium-sized. The rearrangement joins TRBV6-2 or TRBV6-3 to TRBJ2-7; 9 bases are a match to TRBD2. J gave up 2 bases and V 3 bases, and 8 bases lay outside the gene matches. This CDR3 comprises 16 residues. Per germline, CDR1 MNHEY and CDR2 SVGEGT. DNA of the CDR3: TGTGCCAGCAGTTATCTTAGCGGGGGCCTCACCTACGAGCAGTACTTC. Amino acid sequence: CASSYLSGGLTYEQYF.

Relative to its sample, this clone is medium-sized. The chain couples TRBV6-6 to TRBJ2-1, with TRBD2 matching 7 bases. The CDR3 runs 13 residues. Germline V gives CDR1 MNHNY, CDR2 SVGAGI (reference sequence). J was trimmed by 7 bases and V by 2 bases; bases with no gene match: 2. The chain's CDR3 is CASSYRGGNEQFF. CDR3 DNA: TGTGCCAGCAGTTACAGGGGAGGGAATGAGCAGTTCTTC.

This clone was seen ten or more times. The V gene is TRBV11-3, the J gene TRBJ2-1, with 9 nucleotides matching TRBD2. The CDR3 runs to 13 residues. With 3 bases clipped from V and 9 bases from J, the junction kept 3 bases outside the gene matches. In germline, CDR1 is SGHNT, CDR2 YENEEA. CDR3 sequence (DNA): TGTGCCAGCAGCTTTGCGGGGGGGCTTGAGCAGTTCTTC. It encodes CASSFAGGLEQFF. The whole variable domain, remainder taken from reference TRBV11-3 and TRBJ2-1, is EAGVVQSPRYKIIEKKQPVAFWCNPISGHNTLYWYLQNLGQGPELLIRYENEEAVDDSQLPKDRFSAERLKGVDSTLKIQPAELGDSAVYLCASSFAGGLEQFFGPGTRLTVL.

The table lists this clone with many counts. V gene TRBV7-3 combines with J gene TRBJ2-1; 9 nucleotides align to TRBD2. The CDR3 sequence is 14 residues long. Germline CDR1 SGHTA, CDR2 FQGTGA. V shed 2 bases and J 4 bases; nucleotides not matched to a gene: 0. The CDR3 protein is CASSLLAGYNEQFF. In DNA, the CDR3 is TGTGCCAGCAGCTTACTAGCGGGATACAATGAGCAGTTCTTC. The variable domain in full, with the rest retrieved from reference TRBV7-3 and TRBJ2-1, is GAGVSQTPSNKVTEKGKYVELRCDPISGHTALYWYRQSLGQGPEFLIYFQGTGAADDSGLPNDRFFAVRPEGSVSTLKIQRTERGDSAVYLCASSLLAGYNEQFFGPGTRLTVL.

This clone is categorized as medium-sized. The V and J genes are TRBV28 and TRBJ1-4; 9 nucleotides line up with TRBD1. After removal of 2 bases from V and 8 bases from J, the junction contained 6 bases not matched to a gene. CDR1 and CDR2 from the germline V gene are MDHEN and SYDVKM. The CDR3 has 15 residues. In nucleotides, the CDR3 is TGTGCCAGCAGTTTAGGGGGACAGGGTGGGGAAAAACTGTTTTTT. It encodes CASSLGGQGGEKLFF.

This clone was detected ten times or more. This chain connects TRBV7-3 to TRBJ2-2; TRBD1 matches at 10 bases. The V segment lost 5 bases and the J segment 11 bases; nucleotides outside the gene matches: 11. Germline CDR1 reads SGHTA; CDR2 reads FQGTGA. CDR3 length: 15 residues. CDR3 coding DNA: TGTGCCAGCAGCCCCCACCAGGGACAGGGGATCGAGCTGTTTTTT. Translating it yields CASSPHQGQGIELFF.

V usage is TRBV6-5 and J usage is TRBJ1-1; 7 nucleotides match TRBD1. The CDR3 spans 15 residues. From germline, CDR1 is MNHEY and CDR2 SVGAGI. With V trimmed by 6 bases and J by 0 bases, 7 bases remained unmatched. The DNA of the CDR3 is TGTGCCAGCAGCCCGGGACAGTTCATGAACACTGAAGCTTTCTTT. Translation: CASSPGQFMNTEAFF.